The source of this TCR beta chain is a study of vaccination and CD4 T cells after COVID-19. Study in general: Overlapping spike peptides served as the stimulus for the cells. These peptides came from SARS-CoV-2 and from the common cold coronaviruses HCoV-NL63, HCoV-OC43 and HCoV-229E. Control cultures were supplied with a CEFX pool, an HIV-1 Nef pool, or no peptide at all.

Note on this clonotype: What it binds is not known.

From germline, CDR1 is MDHEN and CDR2 SYDVKM. The CDR3 has 13 residues. The V gene lost 5 bases and the J gene lost 2 bases, with 9 bases spanning the gap. Treatment indicated: roughly 11-day PBMC culture with coronavirus spike peptide pools or control peptides (ViraFEST assay). Via ViraFEST, peptide pools expanded antigen-specific T cells before TCR sequencing. An Oncomine TCR Beta short-read assay was used to sequence the DNA from cultured CD4+ T cells. TCRdb processed the PCR reads anew with MiXCR; each CDR3 protein has one entry. The sample lists approximately 20,000 distinct CDR3 sequences, roughly 50% seen once, with about a sixth in the top ten.

The chain is built from TRBV28 and TRBJ1-1; unclear D gene. This TCR derives from a human donor who had recovered from COVID-19. The sample consisted of CD4+ T cells from blood, cultured in vitro, taken before SARS-CoV-2 vaccination. The CDR3 DNA follows: TGTGCCAGCAGTCGACCACTTAACACTGAAGCTTTCTTT. Amino acid sequence: CASSRPLNTEAFF.